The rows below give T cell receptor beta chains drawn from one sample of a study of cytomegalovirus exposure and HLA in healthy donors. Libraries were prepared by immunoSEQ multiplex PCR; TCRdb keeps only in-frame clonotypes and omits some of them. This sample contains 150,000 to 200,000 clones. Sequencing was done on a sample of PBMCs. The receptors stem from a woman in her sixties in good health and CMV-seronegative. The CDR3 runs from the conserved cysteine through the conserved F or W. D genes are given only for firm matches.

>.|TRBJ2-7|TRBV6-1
CASSAYSGPSDEQYF
TGTGCCAGCAGCGCCTATAGCGGCCCCTCCGACGAGCAGTACTTC
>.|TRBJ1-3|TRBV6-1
CASRPGFSGNTIYF
TGTGCCAGCAGGCCGGGATTCTCTGGAAACACCATATATTTT
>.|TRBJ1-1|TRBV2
CASSPNTEAFF
TGTGCCAGCAGCCCAAACACTGAAGCTTTCTTT
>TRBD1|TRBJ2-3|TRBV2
CASSAGTGGLHTQYF
TGTGCCAGCAGTGCCGGGACAGGGGGCCTCCATACGCAGTATTTT
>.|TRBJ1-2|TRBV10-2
CASSDPGGPGGYGYTF
TGCGCCAGCAGTGACCCCGGTGGTCCGGGTGGCTATGGCTACACCTTC
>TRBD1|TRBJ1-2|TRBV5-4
CASSDRVGGYTF
TGTGCCAGCAGCGACAGGGTTGGTGGCTACACCTTC
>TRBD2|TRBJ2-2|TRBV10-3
CAISEVGLAGNTGELFF
TGTGCCATCAGTGAAGTGGGTCTAGCGGGGAACACCGGGGAGCTGTTTTTT
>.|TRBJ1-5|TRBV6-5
CASRGTGPYQPQHF
TGTGCCAGCAGGGGTACAGGGCCGTACCAGCCCCAGCATTTT
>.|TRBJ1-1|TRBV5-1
CASSSIPGSNTEAFF
TGCGCCAGCAGCTCAATACCCGGGAGTAACACTGAAGCTTTCTTT
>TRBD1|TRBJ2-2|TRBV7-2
CASTPQGAHGELFF
TGTGCCAGCACTCCACAGGGGGCCCACGGGGAGCTGTTTTTT
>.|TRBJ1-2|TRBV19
CASRAQGTKQWGGYTF
TGTGCCAGTAGAGCCCAGGGGACAAAACAATGGGGTGGCTACACCTTC
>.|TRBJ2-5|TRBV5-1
CASSLERHPQYF
TGCGCCAGCAGCTTGGAACGACATCCCCAGTACTTC
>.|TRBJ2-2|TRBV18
CASSSGQDTGELFF
TGTGCCAGCTCATCGGGACAAGACACCGGGGAGCTGTTTTTT
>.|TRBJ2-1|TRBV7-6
CASSSGTRTYNEQFF
TGTGCCAGCAGCTCCGGGACTCGCACCTACAATGAGCAGTTCTTC
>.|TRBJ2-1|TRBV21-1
CASRDRAYNEQFF
TGTGCCTCCCGGGACAGGGCCTACAATGAGCAGTTCTTC
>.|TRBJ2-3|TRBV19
CATRGAETDTQYF
TGTGCCACCAGGGGGGCAGAAACAGATACGCAGTATTTT
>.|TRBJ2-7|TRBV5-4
CASSPLQGEQYF
TGTGCCAGCAGCCCATTACAGGGCGAGCAGTACTTC
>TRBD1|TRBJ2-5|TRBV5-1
CASSPGQGIETQYF
TGCGCCAGCAGCCCGGGACAGGGGATCGAGACCCAGTACTTC
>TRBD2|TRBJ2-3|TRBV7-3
CASSLRGVPDTQYF
TGTGCCAGCAGCTTGCGGGGGGTCCCAGATACGCAGTATTTT
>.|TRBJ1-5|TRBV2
CASRLGQHSNQPQHF
TGTGCCAGCAGACTGGGACAACATAGCAATCAGCCCCAGCATTTT
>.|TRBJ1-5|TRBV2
CASSEIGYNQPQHF
TGTGCCAGCAGTGAAATCGGTTACAATCAGCCCCAGCATTTT
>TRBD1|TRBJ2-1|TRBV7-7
CASSRTGTVYNEQFF
TGTGCCAGCAGCAGAACCGGGACAGTTTACAATGAGCAGTTCTTC
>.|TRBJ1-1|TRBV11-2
CASSLQHWTEEAFF
TGTGCCAGCAGCCTCCAGCACTGGACAGAAGAAGCTTTCTTT
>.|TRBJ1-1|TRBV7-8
CASSLGRGDNTAEAFF
TGTGCCAGCAGCTTAGGCCGGGGGGATAACACGGCTGAAGCTTTCTTT
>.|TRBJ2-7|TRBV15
CATSRDLSRVTNEQYF
TGTGCCACCAGCAGAGATCTAAGCAGGGTCACGAACGAGCAGTACTTC
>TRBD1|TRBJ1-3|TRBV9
CASSAPGGGNTIYF
TGTGCCAGCAGCGCTCCAGGGGGAGGAAACACCATATATTTT
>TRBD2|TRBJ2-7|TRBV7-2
CASSLRGREGYEQYF
TGTGCCAGCAGCTTAAGGGGGCGGGAGGGGTACGAGCAGTACTTC
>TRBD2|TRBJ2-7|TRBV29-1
CSVVLAGAYEQYF
TGCAGCGTTGTACTAGCGGGGGCCTACGAGCAGTACTTC
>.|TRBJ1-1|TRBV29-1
CSVAKGDNTEAFF
TGCAGCGTTGCTAAGGGGGATAACACTGAAGCTTTCTTT
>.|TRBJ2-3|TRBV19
CASSITGGGTDTQYF
TGTGCCAGTAGTATTACCGGGGGTGGCACAGATACGCAGTATTTT
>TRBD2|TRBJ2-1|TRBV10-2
CASSRTSGSGIENEQFF
TGCGCCAGCAGTAGGACTAGCGGGAGTGGTATAGAGAATGAGCAGTTCTTC
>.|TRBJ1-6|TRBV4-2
CASSQALGTIHSPLHF
TGTGCCAGCAGCCAAGCCCTCGGGACAATCCATTCACCCCTCCACTTT
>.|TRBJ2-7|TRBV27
CASRPIDSSYEQYF
TGTGCCAGCAGACCCATCGACAGCTCCTACGAGCAGTACTTC
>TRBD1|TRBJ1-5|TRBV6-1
CASGQGTPNQPQHF
TGTGCCAGCGGACAGGGGACCCCTAATCAGCCCCAGCATTTT
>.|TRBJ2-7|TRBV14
CASSQVRYEQYF
TGTGCCAGCAGCCAAGTCCGGTACGAGCAGTACTTC
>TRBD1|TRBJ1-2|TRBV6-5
CASSRTGEAGYTF
TGTGCCAGCAGTCGTACAGGGGAGGCAGGCTACACCTTC
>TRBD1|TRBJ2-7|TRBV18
CASSLGQGNHEQYF
TGTGCCAGCTCACTAGGACAGGGAAACCACGAGCAGTACTTC
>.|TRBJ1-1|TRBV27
CASSSLRSRMNTEAFF
TGTGCCAGCAGTTCCCTGAGGTCAAGGATGAACACTGAAGCTTTCTTT
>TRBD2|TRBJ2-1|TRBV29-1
CSVDSRTSSYNEQFF
TGCAGCGTTGACTCTAGGACTAGCTCCTACAATGAGCAGTTCTTC
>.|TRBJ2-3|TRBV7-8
CASSWDNTDTQYF
TGTGCCAGCAGCTGGGACAACACAGATACGCAGTATTTT
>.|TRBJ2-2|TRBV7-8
CASSPSNGRPTGELFF
TGTGCCAGCAGCCCTTCGAACGGGAGACCCACCGGGGAGCTGTTTTTT
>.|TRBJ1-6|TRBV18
CASKTGNSPLHF
TGTGCCAGCAAGACGGGGAATTCACCCCTCCACTTT
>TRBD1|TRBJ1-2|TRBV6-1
CASSEDRGPYGYTF
TGTGCCAGCAGTGAGGACAGGGGGCCATATGGCTACACCTTC
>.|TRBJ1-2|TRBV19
CASSLGRTRLNYGYTF
TGTGCCAGTAGTTTGGGGCGGACAAGGTTAAACTATGGCTACACCTTC
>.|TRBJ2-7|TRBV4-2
CASSPGLLSSYEQYF
TGTGCCAGCAGCCCCGGACTACTAAGCTCCTACGAGCAGTACTTC
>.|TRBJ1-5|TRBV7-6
CASSLYEGGNQPQHF
TGTGCCAGCAGCTTGTACGAGGGTGGCAATCAGCCCCAGCATTTT
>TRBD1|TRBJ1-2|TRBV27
CASSRTGYYGYTF
TGTGCCAGCAGTCGGACAGGGTACTATGGCTACACCTTC
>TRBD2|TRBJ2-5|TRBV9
CASSVAGGLETQYF
TGTGCCAGCAGCGTAGCGGGGGGTTTGGAGACCCAGTACTTC
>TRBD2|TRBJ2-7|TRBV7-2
CASSLGLAGDKQYF
TGTGCCAGCAGCTTGGGACTAGCGGGGGATAAGCAGTACTTC
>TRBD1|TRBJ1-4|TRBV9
CASSIRQGGGEKLFF
TGTGCCAGCAGCATTCGACAGGGCGGCGGTGAAAAACTGTTTTTT
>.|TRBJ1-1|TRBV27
CASSLGIGRTVDGNTEAFF
TGTGCCAGCAGTTTAGGGATCGGAAGGACAGTGGACGGGAACACTGAAGCTTTCTTT
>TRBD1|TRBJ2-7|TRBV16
CASSQSSGGAYEQYF
TGTGCCAGCAGCCAATCTTCAGGGGGCGCGTACGAGCAGTACTTC
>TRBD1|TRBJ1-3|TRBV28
CATNRQGRIGNTIYF
TGTGCCACCAATCGACAGGGGCGGATCGGAAACACCATATATTTT
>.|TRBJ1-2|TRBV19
CASNGLGLYGYTF
TGTGCCAGTAATGGGCTGGGACTCTATGGCTACACCTTC